These 8 T cell receptor beta chains share one sample of origin, sequenced in a study of OX40 agonist ivuxolimab in advanced cancers. The data were produced by immunoSEQ multiplex PCR, yet TCRdb's version contains in-frame clones alone and is incomplete. The sample includes about 37,000 clones, 83% of them seen just once. The specimen comprised CD4+ or CD8+ T cells sorted from blood, sampled in a trial of the OX40 agonist ivuxolimab. These receptor sequences come from an adult with an advanced solid tumor such as melanoma, head and neck, liver or kidney cancer.

The chain joins TRBV29-1 to TRBJ1-3; D uncertain. Germline CDR1 reads SQVTM; CDR2 reads ANQGSEA. Trimming pared 2 bases from V and 4 bases from J, leaving 24 bases between. This CDR3 contains 18 residues. The CDR3 loop reads CSVESFYTEDGLGNTIYF. In DNA form, the CDR3 reads TGCAGCGTTGAAAGCTTCTACACTGAGGATGGGCTCGGAAACACCATATATTTT.

The chain employs TRBV7-6 and TRBJ2-2; 10 bases are a match to TRBD1. The V segment lost 5 bases and the J segment 4 bases; nucleotides outside the gene matches: 4. Germline V CDR1 and CDR2: SGHVS, FNYEAQ. The CDR3 has 15 residues. In nucleotides, the CDR3 is TGTGCCAGCAGCCTCGGACAGGGGGTCACCGGGGAGCTGTTTTTT. Amino acids: CASSLGQGVTGELFF.

The chain couples TRBV7-8 to TRBJ1-1; D call uncertain. From germline, CDR1 is SGHVS and CDR2 FQNEAQ. The CDR3 consists of 12 residues. Trimming pared 5 bases from V and 4 bases from J, leaving 8 bases between. In nucleotides, the CDR3 is TGTGCCAGCAGCAGTCGTCCCACTGAAGCTTTCTTT. Its translation: CASSSRPTEAFF.

The chain recombines TRBV19 with TRBJ2-1; D is unclear. Trimming removed 4 bases at V and 6 bases at J, with 13 bases between. The CDR3 is made up of 14 amino acids. Per germline, CDR1 LNHDA and CDR2 SQIVND (reference sequence). CDR3 in DNA: TGTGCCAGTAGTACCCCGGGTTCCCTCAATGAGCAGTTCTTC. This gives the protein CASSTPGSLNEQFF.

The V and J genes are TRBV10-2 and TRBJ1-2; D call uncertain. In germline, CDR1 is WSHSY, CDR2 SAAADI. The CDR3 is 15 residues long. The ends were cut back, 0 bases at V and 1 base at J, with 9 bases in the middle. The DNA of the CDR3 is TGCGCCAGCAGTGAGTCCTCAAATTATAACTATGGCTACACCTTC. This codes for CASSESSNYNYGYTF.

In its sample, this clone was seen a few times. The chain has TRBV4-1 and TRBJ1-1; maybe TRBD1 (5 bases). Trimming took off 4 bases at V and 5 bases at J, with 23 bases between the two ends. This CDR3 is built from 17 residues. Germline values: CDR1 MGHRA, CDR2 YSYEKL. CDR3 DNA sequence: TGCGCCAGCAGCCCCTTCGAAGGCGGAATGCGGGGGACTGAAGCTTTCTTT. Amino acids: CASSPFEGGMRGTEAFF.

V and J are TRBV10-2 and TRBJ2-5; D may be TRBD1 or TRBD2 (5 bases each). The length of the CDR3 is 13 residues. From germline, CDR1 is WSHSY and CDR2 SAAADI. Trimming removed 6 bases from V and 5 bases from J, with 13 bases in between. This CDR3 reads CASRGTGEETQYF. For the CDR3, the DNA is TGCGCCAGCAGAGGGACCGGAGAGGAGACCCAGTACTTC.

This clone was counted a single time. J is TRBJ2-2 and V is TRBV7-8, with 7 bases aligning to TRBD2. Germline V CDR1 and CDR2: SGHVS, FQNEAQ. CDR3 length equals 19 residues. V gave up 0 bases and J gave up 3 bases; unmatched junction bases: 13. CDR3 sequence reads: CASSLAWGRGRWDTGELFF. For the CDR3, the DNA is TGTGCCAGCAGCTTAGCGTGGGGGAGGGGCAGGTGGGACACCGGGGAGCTGTTTTTT.